Sequencing of this TCR beta chain was carried out in a study of blood T cell repertoires in COVID-19. Study as a whole: In each case, the material was cDNA or gDNA derived from T cells, B-cell-depleted T cells, or PBMCs.

The authors' processing: How many nucleated cells were present was estimated from reference gene primer amplification. Sequencing was performed with immunoSEQ multiplex PCR; in TCRdb, only in-frame clones are kept and a portion is missing. The D gene and trimming were derived from the DNA, and the V and J assignments and clone size from that table. The data contain 50,000 to 65,000 clones, just over 85% of them singletons. V dropped 8 bases and J dropped 1; count of bases not matched to a gene: 5. The germline V gene encodes CDR1 MNHEY and CDR2 SVGAGI. This CDR3 has 14 residues. The chain carries TRBV6-5 and TRBJ2-5, with 9 bases matching TRBD2. The source material was peripheral blood. This receptor was identified in a man aged 35-49 years with acute or convalescent COVID-19. The CDR3 DNA follows: TGTGCCAGCGGGCAGGGACTAGCCCAAGAGACCCAGTACTTC. Residues: CASGQGLAQETQYF.